This T cell receptor (beta chain) was captured in a study of regulatory T cells in long-lasting Graves disease. Overall study context: Antithyroid drug use was under 3 months in newly diagnosed Graves' patients.

This clonotype has at least ten counts. No antigen is known for it. Libraries of TCR beta came from iRepertoire HTBI primers plus Arm-PCR of CDR3 regions. In TCRdb, the multiplex PCR reads were re-called with MiXCR into one record per CDR3 protein. The sample carries 250,000 to 400,000 distinct CDR3 sequences, roughly 18% recorded once. This CDR3 comprises 12 residues. V lost 5 bases and J lost 4, with 7 bases in between. Germline assignment: CDR1 SGHNT and CDR2 YENEEA. General study results and limits: Small sample size may have lowered accuracy.

Sample time point: newly diagnosed GD, antithyroid drugs for less than 3 months. Scientists built the TCR library using RNA that was extracted from PBMCs. The genes are TRBV11-3 and TRBJ2-3, with D unclear. The receptor was derived from a female donor with Graves disease. Here the sequenced sample was peripheral blood mononuclear cells (PBMCs), taken at new diagnosis, from a patient treated with antithyroid drugs. CDR3: CASSTDSDTQYF. CDR3 nucleotide sequence: TGTGCCAGCAGCACCGACTCAGATACGCAGTATTTT.